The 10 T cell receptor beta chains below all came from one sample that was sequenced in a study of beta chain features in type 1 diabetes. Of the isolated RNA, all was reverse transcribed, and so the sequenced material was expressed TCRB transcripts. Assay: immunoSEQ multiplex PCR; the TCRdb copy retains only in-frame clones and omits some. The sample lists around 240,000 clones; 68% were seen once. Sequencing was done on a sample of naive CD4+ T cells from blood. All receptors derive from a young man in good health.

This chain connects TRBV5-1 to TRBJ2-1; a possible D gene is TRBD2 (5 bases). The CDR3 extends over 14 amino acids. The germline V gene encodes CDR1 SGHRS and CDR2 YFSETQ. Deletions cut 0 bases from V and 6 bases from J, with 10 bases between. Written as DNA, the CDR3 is TGCGCCAGCAGCTTGGGACTACCGCCCAATGAGCAGTTCTTC. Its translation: CASSLGLPPNEQFF.

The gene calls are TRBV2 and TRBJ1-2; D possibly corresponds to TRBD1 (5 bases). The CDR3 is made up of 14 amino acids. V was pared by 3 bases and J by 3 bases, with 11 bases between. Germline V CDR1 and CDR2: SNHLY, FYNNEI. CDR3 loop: CASSERDFDYGYTF. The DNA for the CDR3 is TGTGCCAGCAGTGAGCGGGACTTTGACTATGGCTACACCTTC. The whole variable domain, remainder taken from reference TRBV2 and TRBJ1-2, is EPEVTQTPSHQVTQMGQEVILRCVPISNHLYFYWYRQILGQKVEFLVSFYNNEISEKSEIFDDQFSVERPDGSNFTLKIRSTKLEDSAMYFCASSERDFDYGYTFGSGTRLTVV.

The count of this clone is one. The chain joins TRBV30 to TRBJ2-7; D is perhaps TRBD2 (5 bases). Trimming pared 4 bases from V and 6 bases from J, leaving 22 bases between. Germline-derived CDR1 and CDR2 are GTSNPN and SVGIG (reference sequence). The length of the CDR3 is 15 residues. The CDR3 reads CAWTRRRPRGFEQYF. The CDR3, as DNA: TGTGCCTGGACCCGAAGACGACCCCGGGGATTCGAGCAGTACTTC.

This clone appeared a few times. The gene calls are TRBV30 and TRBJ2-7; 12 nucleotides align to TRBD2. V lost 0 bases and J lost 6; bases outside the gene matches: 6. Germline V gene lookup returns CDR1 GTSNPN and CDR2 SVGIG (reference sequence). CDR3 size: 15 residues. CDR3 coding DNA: TGTGCCTGGAGTGTCGGACTAGCGGGACTCTCCGAGCAGTACTTC. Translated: CAWSVGLAGLSEQYF.

The CDR3 protein is CASSRLGSYEQYF. The CDR3 bases are TGTGCCAGCAGCCGTCTGGGGAGTTACGAGCAGTACTTC. This chain connects TRBV14 to TRBJ2-7; D may be TRBD2 (5 bases). V dropped 4 bases and J dropped 4 bases, with 11 bases sitting between them. In germline, CDR1 is SGHDN, CDR2 FVKESK. The CDR3 runs to 13 residues.

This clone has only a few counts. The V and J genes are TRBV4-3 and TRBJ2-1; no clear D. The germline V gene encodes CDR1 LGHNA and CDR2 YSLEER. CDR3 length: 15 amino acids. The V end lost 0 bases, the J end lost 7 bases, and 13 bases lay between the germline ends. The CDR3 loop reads CASSQDTADWNEQFF. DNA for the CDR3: TGCGCCAGCAGCCAAGACACGGCTGATTGGAATGAGCAGTTCTTC.

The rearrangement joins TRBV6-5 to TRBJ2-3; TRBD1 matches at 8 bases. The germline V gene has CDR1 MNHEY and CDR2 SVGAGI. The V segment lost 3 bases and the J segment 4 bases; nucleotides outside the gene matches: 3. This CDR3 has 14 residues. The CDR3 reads CASSYIRGPDTQYF. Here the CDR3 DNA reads TGTGCCAGCAGTTATATCAGGGGGCCAGATACGCAGTATTTT.

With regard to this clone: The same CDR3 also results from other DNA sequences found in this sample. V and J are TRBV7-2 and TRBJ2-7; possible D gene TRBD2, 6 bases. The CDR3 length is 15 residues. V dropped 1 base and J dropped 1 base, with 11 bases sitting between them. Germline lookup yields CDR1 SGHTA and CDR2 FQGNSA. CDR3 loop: CASSLVAGKSYEQYF. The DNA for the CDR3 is TGTGCCAGCAGCTTAGTGGCGGGGAAGTCCTACGAGCAGTACTTC.

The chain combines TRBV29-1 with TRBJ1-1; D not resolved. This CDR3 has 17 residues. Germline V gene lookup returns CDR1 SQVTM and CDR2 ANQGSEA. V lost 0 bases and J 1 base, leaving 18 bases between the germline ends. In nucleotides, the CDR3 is TGCAGCGTTGAAGAGATGTCCCCTGGGCGGCGGAACACTGAAGCTTTCTTT. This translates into CSVEEMSPGRRNTEAFF. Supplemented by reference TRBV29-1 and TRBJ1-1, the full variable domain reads SAVISQKPSRDICQRGTSLTIQCQVDSQVTMMFWYRQQPGQSLTLIATANQGSEATYESGFVIDKFPISRPNLTFSTLTVSNMSPEDSSIYLCSVEEMSPGRRNTEAFFGQGTRLTVV.

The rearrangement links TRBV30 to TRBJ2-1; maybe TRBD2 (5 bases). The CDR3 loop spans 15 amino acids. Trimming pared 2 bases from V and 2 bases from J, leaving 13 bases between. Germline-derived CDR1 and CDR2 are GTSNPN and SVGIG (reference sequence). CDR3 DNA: TGTGCCTGGAGTAAACTTCGCGGGCCCTACAATGAGCAGTTCTTC. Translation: CAWSKLRGPYNEQFF.